The T cell receptor beta chain described here comes from a study of cytomegalovirus exposure and HLA in healthy donors. Germline CDR1 reads SEHNR; CDR2 reads FQNEAQ (reference sequence). This CDR3 is 15 amino acids long. V was clipped by 2 bases and J by 4 bases, with 12 bases between them. Primers included in the PCR were 60 Vbeta and 13 Jbeta primers. Generated by immunoSEQ multiplex PCR, the TCRdb table keeps only in-frame clones and is missing some. This sample yields under 200,000 clones, of which roughly four fifths are seen a single time; 7.5% to 9.5% belongs to the top ten. The clonotype was recovered from a male donor in good health and CMV-seropositive. The specimen sequenced was PBMCs. This chain uses TRBV7-9 with TRBJ2-1; D might be TRBD2 (7 bases). CDR3 protein: CASSLIGGVYNEQFF. The CDR3 nucleotides are TGTGCCAGCAGCTTAATAGGGGGGGTGTACAATGAGCAGTTCTTC.